The TCR beta chain described here comes from a study of identifying expanded T cells in peripheral blood. Libraries were prepared by immunoSEQ multiplex PCR; TCRdb keeps only in-frame clonotypes and omits some of them. The sample records approximately 130,000 clones, 84% being singletons. This CDR3 spans 16 amino acids. The germline gives CDR1 SGHTA, CDR2 FQGNSA. Trimming left V 1 base short and J 2 bases short, with 14 bases between. The rearrangement links TRBV7-2 to TRBJ2-5, with TRBD2 as a possible D gene (6 bases). The TCR sequence derives from a person between 18 and 75 years old in good health. The sample comprised blood. The CDR3 protein is CASSLGQGGTQETQYF. CDR3 sequence (DNA): TGTGCCAGCAGCTTAGGGCAGGGTGGGACTCAAGAGACCCAGTACTTC.